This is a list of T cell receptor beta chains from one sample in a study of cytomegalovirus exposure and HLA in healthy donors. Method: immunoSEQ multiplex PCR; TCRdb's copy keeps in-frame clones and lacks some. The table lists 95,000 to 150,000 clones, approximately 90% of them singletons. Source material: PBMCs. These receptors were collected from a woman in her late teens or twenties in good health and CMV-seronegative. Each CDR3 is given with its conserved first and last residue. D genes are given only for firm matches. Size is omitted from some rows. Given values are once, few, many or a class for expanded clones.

CDR3aa: CASSSTGIGEKLFF
CDR3nt: TGTGCCAGCAGCTCGACAGGGATTGGAGAAAAACTGTTTTTT
j_gene: TRBJ1-4
d_gene: TRBD1
v_gene: TRBV5-6
abundance: NA

CDR3aa: CASSSGQGVVNEQFF
CDR3nt: TGTGCCAGCAGCTCGGGACAGGGGGTGGTAAATGAGCAGTTCTTC
j_gene: TRBJ2-1
d_gene: TRBD1
v_gene: TRBV5-8
abundance: NA

CDR3aa: CASSLWGDTNTGELFF
CDR3nt: TGCGCCAGCAGCTTATGGGGAGATACGAACACCGGGGAGCTGTTTTTT
j_gene: TRBJ2-2
d_gene: NA
v_gene: TRBV5-1
abundance: NA

CDR3aa: CASSVAGYGYGYTF
CDR3nt: TGTGCCAGCAGCGTAGCAGGGTACGGCTATGGCTACACCTTC
j_gene: TRBJ1-2
d_gene: NA
v_gene: TRBV9
abundance: once

CDR3aa: CASSRRLAGTDAQYF
CDR3nt: TGTGCCAGCAGTCGGAGACTAGCGGGAACCGACGCGCAGTATTTT
j_gene: TRBJ2-3
d_gene: TRBD2
v_gene: TRBV7-2
abundance: NA

CDR3aa: CASSLYPATNEKLFF
CDR3nt: TGCGCCAGCAGCTTGTATCCAGCAACTAATGAAAAACTGTTTTTT
j_gene: TRBJ1-4
d_gene: NA
v_gene: TRBV5-1
abundance: many

CDR3aa: CASSGGSGANVLTF
CDR3nt: TGCGCCAGCAGCGGAGGGTCTGGGGCCAACGTCCTGACTTTC
j_gene: TRBJ2-6
d_gene: NA
v_gene: TRBV4-1
abundance: NA

CDR3aa: CASSHGRGSTDTQYF
CDR3nt: TGTGCCAGCAGCCACGGGCGGGGGAGCACAGATACGCAGTATTTT
j_gene: TRBJ2-3
d_gene: TRBD2
v_gene: TRBV7-9
abundance: once

CDR3aa: CASSLGRGQGATGNTIYF
CDR3nt: TGTGCCAGCAGCTTAGGAAGAGGACAGGGGGCGACTGGAAACACCATATATTTT
j_gene: TRBJ1-3
d_gene: TRBD1
v_gene: TRBV11-3
abundance: NA

CDR3aa: CASSVGPDRGEKLFF
CDR3nt: TGTGCCAGCAGCGTAGGCCCAGACAGGGGTGAAAAACTGTTTTTT
j_gene: TRBJ1-4
d_gene: TRBD1
v_gene: TRBV9
abundance: NA

CDR3aa: CASSRSSPASGRAETQYF
CDR3nt: TGTGCCAGCAGTCGATCCTCGCCGGCTAGCGGGAGGGCAGAGACCCAGTACTTC
j_gene: TRBJ2-5
d_gene: TRBD2
v_gene: TRBV27
abundance: NA

CDR3aa: CASSLGGGNQPQHF
CDR3nt: TGTGCCAGCAGTTTAGGAGGTGGGAATCAGCCCCAGCATTTT
j_gene: TRBJ1-5
d_gene: NA
v_gene: TRBV28
abundance: NA

CDR3aa: CASSVGGREEQPQHF
CDR3nt: TGTGCCAGCAGCGTAGGGGGCAGGGAAGAACAGCCCCAGCATTTT
j_gene: TRBJ1-5
d_gene: NA
v_gene: TRBV9
abundance: NA

CDR3aa: CASSFYRVRGNEQFF
CDR3nt: TGTGCCAGCAGCTTTTACAGGGTACGCGGCAATGAGCAGTTCTTC
j_gene: TRBJ2-1
d_gene: NA
v_gene: TRBV7-8
abundance: NA

CDR3aa: CASSLSGGDNEQFF
CDR3nt: TGTGCCAGCAGCTTGAGCGGAGGGGACAATGAGCAGTTCTTC
j_gene: TRBJ2-1
d_gene: NA
v_gene: TRBV7-2
abundance: NA

CDR3aa: CASSSLTGTAQYF
CDR3nt: TGTGCCAGCAGTTCCCTCACCGGGACAGCCCAGTACTTC
j_gene: TRBJ2-7
d_gene: TRBD1
v_gene: TRBV11-3
abundance: NA

CDR3aa: CASSWGGQGYEQFF
CDR3nt: TGCGCCAGCAGCTGGGGGGGACAGGGCTATGAGCAGTTCTTC
j_gene: TRBJ2-1
d_gene: TRBD1
v_gene: TRBV5-1
abundance: NA

CDR3aa: CASSEGGTGNQPQHF
CDR3nt: TGCGCCAGCAGCGAAGGGGGCACGGGCAATCAGCCCCAGCATTTT
j_gene: TRBJ1-5
d_gene: TRBD1
v_gene: TRBV5-1
abundance: NA

CDR3aa: CASSFNSPSYEQYF
CDR3nt: TGTGCCAGCAGCTTCAACAGTCCCTCCTACGAGCAGTACTTC
j_gene: TRBJ2-7
d_gene: NA
v_gene: TRBV13
abundance: once

CDR3aa: CASSLFGTGQVEQYF
CDR3nt: TGTGCCAGCAGCTTGTTCGGGACAGGGCAAGTCGAGCAGTACTTC
j_gene: TRBJ2-7
d_gene: TRBD1
v_gene: TRBV5-6
abundance: NA

CDR3aa: CASSYSGGMINEQYF
CDR3nt: TGTGCCAGCAGTTACTCGGGGGGAATGATCAACGAGCAGTACTTC
j_gene: TRBJ2-7
d_gene: NA
v_gene: TRBV6-5
abundance: NA

CDR3aa: CASSKGPPFSYEQYF
CDR3nt: TGTGCCAGCAGCAAAGGTCCCCCCTTCTCCTACGAGCAGTACTTC
j_gene: TRBJ2-7
d_gene: NA
v_gene: TRBV21-1
abundance: NA

CDR3aa: CASSYTGGRRDTEAFF
CDR3nt: TGTGCCAGCAGTTACACAGGGGGTCGGCGGGACACTGAAGCTTTCTTT
j_gene: TRBJ1-1
d_gene: TRBD1
v_gene: TRBV6-5
abundance: NA

CDR3aa: CASSQGGLETEAFF
CDR3nt: TGTGCCAGCAGCCAAGGAGGGTTAGAGACTGAAGCTTTCTTT
j_gene: TRBJ1-1
d_gene: NA
v_gene: TRBV9
abundance: NA

CDR3aa: CASSREPPDTQYF
CDR3nt: TGTGCCAGCAGTCGAGAACCACCAGATACGCAGTATTTT
j_gene: TRBJ2-3
d_gene: NA
v_gene: TRBV6-1
abundance: NA

CDR3aa: CASSPRGMDTEAFF
CDR3nt: TGCGCCAGCAGCCCCAGGGGAATGGACACTGAAGCTTTCTTT
j_gene: TRBJ1-1
d_gene: NA
v_gene: TRBV5-1
abundance: NA

CDR3aa: CASSLREGLYEQYF
CDR3nt: TGTGCCAGCAGCTTGCGGGAGGGCCTGTACGAGCAGTACTTC
j_gene: TRBJ2-7
d_gene: TRBD2
v_gene: TRBV9
abundance: NA

CDR3aa: CASSLSYSSGNTIYF
CDR3nt: TGTGCTAGCAGCTTAAGTTATAGCTCTGGAAACACCATATATTTT
j_gene: TRBJ1-3
d_gene: NA
v_gene: TRBV7-7
abundance: NA

CDR3aa: CASSTGREGATGRDF
CDR3nt: TGTGCCAGCAGCACCGGTCGGGAAGGTGCGACAGGCCGGGACTTC
j_gene: TRBJ2-7
d_gene: NA
v_gene: TRBV5-4
abundance: NA

CDR3aa: CASSLLKAHYEQYF
CDR3nt: TGTGCCAGCAGCTTACTGAAAGCCCACTACGAGCAGTACTTC
j_gene: TRBJ2-7
d_gene: NA
v_gene: TRBV7-2
abundance: NA

CDR3aa: CAGRTVNTEAFF
CDR3nt: TGTGCCGGGCGCACAGTGAACACTGAAGCTTTCTTT
j_gene: TRBJ1-1
d_gene: NA
v_gene: TRBV21-1
abundance: NA

CDR3aa: CASSHGQGDEQYF
CDR3nt: TGCGCCAGCAGCCACGGACAGGGGGACGAGCAGTACTTC
j_gene: TRBJ2-7
d_gene: TRBD1
v_gene: TRBV4-1
abundance: NA

CDR3aa: CASSWGVPGELFF
CDR3nt: TGTGCCAGCAGTTGGGGCGTGCCCGGGGAGCTGTTTTTT
j_gene: TRBJ2-2
d_gene: NA
v_gene: TRBV28
abundance: NA

CDR3aa: CASSWGQSYEQYF
CDR3nt: TGCGCCAGCAGCTGGGGACAGTCCTACGAGCAGTACTTC
j_gene: TRBJ2-7
d_gene: TRBD1
v_gene: TRBV5-1
abundance: NA

CDR3aa: CASSQDGGSRGYTF
CDR3nt: TGTGCCAGCAGCCAAGATGGGGGGAGCCGAGGCTACACCTTC
j_gene: TRBJ1-2
d_gene: NA
v_gene: TRBV4-2
abundance: NA

CDR3aa: CASSLGGGSNQPQHF
CDR3nt: TGTGCCAGCAGTTTAGGGGGGGGTAGCAATCAGCCCCAGCATTTT
j_gene: TRBJ1-5
d_gene: NA
v_gene: TRBV28
abundance: NA

CDR3aa: CASSLVSRGTGGDTQYF
CDR3nt: TGTGCCAGCAGCTTAGTGTCACGGGGAACGGGGGGAGATACGCAGTATTTT
j_gene: TRBJ2-3
d_gene: TRBD2
v_gene: TRBV7-6
abundance: NA

CDR3aa: CASSSTGEGSGLWANVLTF
CDR3nt: TGCGCCAGCAGCTCCACAGGGGAAGGGAGCGGTCTCTGGGCCAACGTCCTGACTTTC
j_gene: TRBJ2-6
d_gene: TRBD1
v_gene: TRBV5-1
abundance: NA

CDR3aa: CASSHFAGIDEAFF
CDR3nt: TGTGCCAGCAGCCATTTCGCAGGGATCGATGAAGCTTTCTTT
j_gene: TRBJ1-1
d_gene: NA
v_gene: TRBV6-6
abundance: NA

CDR3aa: CASRDPTGRSTDTQYF
CDR3nt: TGCGCCAGCAGGGACCCGACAGGGCGCAGCACAGATACGCAGTATTTT
j_gene: TRBJ2-3
d_gene: TRBD1
v_gene: TRBV10-2
abundance: NA

CDR3aa: CASRTSGNTYNEQFF
CDR3nt: TGTGCCAGCAGGACTAGCGGGAACACCTACAATGAGCAGTTCTTC
j_gene: TRBJ2-1
d_gene: TRBD2
v_gene: TRBV27
abundance: NA

CDR3aa: CASSQGGSMNTEAFF
CDR3nt: TGTGCCAGCAGCCAAGGAGGTAGCATGAACACTGAAGCTTTCTTT
j_gene: TRBJ1-1
d_gene: NA
v_gene: TRBV9
abundance: NA

CDR3aa: CASTGQVNEKLFF
CDR3nt: TGTGCCAGCACAGGGCAGGTTAATGAAAAACTGTTTTTT
j_gene: TRBJ1-4
d_gene: NA
v_gene: TRBV2
abundance: NA

CDR3aa: CASSQLTRGETQYF
CDR3nt: TGCGCCAGCAGCCAATTGACTAGGGGAGAGACCCAGTACTTC
j_gene: TRBJ2-5
d_gene: NA
v_gene: TRBV4-1
abundance: NA

CDR3aa: CASSLSQGYGYTF
CDR3nt: TGTGCCAGCAGTTTATCACAGGGGTATGGCTACACCTTC
j_gene: TRBJ1-2
d_gene: TRBD1
v_gene: TRBV27
abundance: NA

CDR3aa: CASSPPRSGVATEAFF
CDR3nt: TGTGCCAGCAGTCCCCCGAGGTCCGGGGTCGCCACTGAAGCTTTCTTT
j_gene: TRBJ1-1
d_gene: NA
v_gene: TRBV28
abundance: NA

CDR3aa: CASSQELRTSGVKTKETQYF
CDR3nt: TGCGCCAGCAGCCAAGAATTGAGGACTAGCGGGGTTAAAACAAAAGAGACCCAGTACTTC
j_gene: TRBJ2-5
d_gene: TRBD2
v_gene: TRBV4-3
abundance: NA

CDR3aa: CASTVERGPQETQYF
CDR3nt: TGTGCCAGCACTGTCGAGCGGGGGCCTCAAGAGACCCAGTACTTC
j_gene: TRBJ2-5
d_gene: TRBD2
v_gene: TRBV2
abundance: NA

CDR3aa: CASSAQGPNSPLHF
CDR3nt: TGTGCCAGCAGCGCGCAGGGCCCAAATTCACCCCTCCACTTT
j_gene: TRBJ1-6
d_gene: NA
v_gene: TRBV9
abundance: NA

CDR3aa: CASSLAGTGYEQYF
CDR3nt: TGTGCCAGCAGCTTAGCTGGGACAGGTTACGAGCAGTACTTC
j_gene: TRBJ2-7
d_gene: TRBD1
v_gene: TRBV7-6
abundance: NA